These T cell receptor beta chains were read from a single sample in a study of graft-versus-host responses after intestinal transplantation. The method was immunoSEQ multiplex PCR; TCRdb's version includes in-frame clones alone and lacks a portion of them. The data contain 57,000 or so clones, 90% to 95% of them singletons. This specimen consisted of PBMCs, obtained approximately 120 days after intestinal transplantation. Receptors were obtained from a human patient who received an intestinal transplant, so some T cells may come from the graft donor. The CDR3 runs from the conserved cysteine through the conserved F or W. The order of the fields is D gene, J gene, V gene, CDR3 protein. The D gene is left open where the match is weak.

D gene: .
J gene: TRBJ2-1
V gene: TRBV21-1
CDR3 protein: CASSKELAGGNNEQFF

D gene: .
J gene: TRBJ1-1
V gene: TRBV27
CDR3 protein: CASSLYGMNTEAFF

D gene: TRBD1
J gene: TRBJ2-7
V gene: TRBV5-1
CDR3 protein: CASDRGQGVGEQYF

D gene: .
J gene: TRBJ1-1
V gene: TRBV4-1
CDR3 protein: CASSPWTVNTEAFF

D gene: .
J gene: TRBJ2-7
V gene: TRBV2
CDR3 protein: CASSPRDVHSYEQYF

D gene: .
J gene: TRBJ1-3
V gene: TRBV7-9
CDR3 protein: CASSLAPTGARDTIYF

D gene: .
J gene: TRBJ1-1
V gene: TRBV13
CDR3 protein: CASSSSTGFPVNTEAFF

D gene: .
J gene: TRBJ2-3
V gene: TRBV28
CDR3 protein: CASTDPGTDTQYF

D gene: .
J gene: TRBJ2-5
V gene: TRBV7-9
CDR3 protein: CASSFLPGPQQETQYF

D gene: .
J gene: .
V gene: TRBV29-1
CDR3 protein: CSVGLDTYEQYF

D gene: TRBD1
J gene: TRBJ2-5
V gene: TRBV12-5
CDR3 protein: CASGSGQGGETQYF

D gene: .
J gene: TRBJ2-1
V gene: TRBV9
CDR3 protein: CASSVQGTYNEQFF

D gene: .
J gene: TRBJ1-3
V gene: TRBV19
CDR3 protein: CASSPRRKAGNTIYF

D gene: TRBD1
J gene: TRBJ1-6
V gene: TRBV7-9
CDR3 protein: CASSSRQGGSYNSPLHF

D gene: .
J gene: TRBJ2-1
V gene: TRBV19
CDR3 protein: CASSTSLDEQFF

D gene: .
J gene: TRBJ1-2
V gene: TRBV6-5
CDR3 protein: CASSYSEGHGYTF

D gene: TRBD2
J gene: TRBJ2-5
V gene: TRBV5-1
CDR3 protein: CASSLTGGETQYF

D gene: .
J gene: TRBJ1-2
V gene: TRBV19
CDR3 protein: CASSIPGPGAGGYTF

D gene: .
J gene: TRBJ2-2
V gene: TRBV27
CDR3 protein: CASSLRGGELFF

D gene: TRBD1
J gene: TRBJ1-5
V gene: TRBV28
CDR3 protein: CASSYRGRDQPQHF

D gene: .
J gene: TRBJ2-1
V gene: TRBV7-9
CDR3 protein: CASSLAQGSYNEQFF

D gene: .
J gene: TRBJ1-1
V gene: TRBV25-1
CDR3 protein: CASSRAGVKTEAFF

D gene: .
J gene: TRBJ2-1
V gene: TRBV27
CDR3 protein: CASSNDAANEQFF

D gene: TRBD2
J gene: TRBJ2-2
V gene: TRBV27
CDR3 protein: CASSLSSIAGAPGELFF

D gene: TRBD1
J gene: TRBJ1-2
V gene: TRBV28
CDR3 protein: CASSLVVRDRPYGYTF

D gene: .
J gene: TRBJ2-1
V gene: TRBV6-6
CDR3 protein: CASSYSGSRSHNEQFF

D gene: .
J gene: TRBJ1-1
V gene: TRBV7-9
CDR3 protein: CASSSNGWGGDTEAFF

D gene: .
J gene: TRBJ1-4
V gene: TRBV21-1
CDR3 protein: CASSKGLGATNEKLFF

D gene: .
J gene: TRBJ1-1
V gene: TRBV19
CDR3 protein: CASRLGRTTEAFF

D gene: TRBD2
J gene: TRBJ2-1
V gene: TRBV11-3
CDR3 protein: CASSLGTSGYNEQFF

D gene: .
J gene: TRBJ2-2
V gene: TRBV2
CDR3 protein: CASSSARPGGELFF

D gene: .
J gene: TRBJ1-1
V gene: TRBV6-1
CDR3 protein: CASTGGPYTEAFF